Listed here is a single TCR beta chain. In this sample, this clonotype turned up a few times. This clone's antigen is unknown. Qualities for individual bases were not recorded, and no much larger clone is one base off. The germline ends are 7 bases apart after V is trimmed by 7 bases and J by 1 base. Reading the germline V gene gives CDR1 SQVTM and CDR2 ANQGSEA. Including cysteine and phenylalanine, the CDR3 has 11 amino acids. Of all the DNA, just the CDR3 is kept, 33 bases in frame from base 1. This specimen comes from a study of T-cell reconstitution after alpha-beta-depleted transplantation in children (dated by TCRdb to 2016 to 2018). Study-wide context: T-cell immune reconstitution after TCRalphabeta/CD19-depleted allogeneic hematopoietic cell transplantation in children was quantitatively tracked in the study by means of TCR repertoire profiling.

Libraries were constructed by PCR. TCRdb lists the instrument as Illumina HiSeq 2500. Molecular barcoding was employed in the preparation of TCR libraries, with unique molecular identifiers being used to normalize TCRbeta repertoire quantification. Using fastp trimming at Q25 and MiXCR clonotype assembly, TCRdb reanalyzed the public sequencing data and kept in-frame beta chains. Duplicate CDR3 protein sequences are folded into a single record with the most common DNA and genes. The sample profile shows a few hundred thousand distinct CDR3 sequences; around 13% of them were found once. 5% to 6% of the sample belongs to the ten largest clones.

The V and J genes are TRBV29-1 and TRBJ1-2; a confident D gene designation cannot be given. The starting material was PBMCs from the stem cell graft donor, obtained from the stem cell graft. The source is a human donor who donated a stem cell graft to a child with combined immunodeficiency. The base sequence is TGCAGCGGGGTTGGTAACTATGGCTACACCTTC. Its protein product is CSGVGNYGYTF.